In this sample, the clone carrying this T cell receptor beta chain turned up a few times. Peripheral blood samples and lesional scalp punch biopsies were obtained from alopecia areata patients. The entry originates in a study of CD8+ T cells in alopecia areata. After isolation, RNA underwent reverse transcription to generate cDNA as the sequencing template. Repertoires were generated with immunoSEQ multiplex PCR, while TCRdb's copy carries only in-frame clones and drops some. This sample has 100,000 to 150,000 clones, with 47% found just once. The CDR3 sequence is 14 residues long. Deletions cut 3 bases from V and 4 bases from J, with 12 bases between. Germline loops: CDR1 SNHLY, CDR2 FYNNEI.

Sequencing input: NKG2D-low CD8+ T cells sorted from blood. The genes are TRBV2 and TRBJ1-2; D remains ambiguous. The TCR comes from a human donor with alopecia areata. The CDR3 sequence is CASSEQSESYGYTF. CDR3 DNA sequence: TGTGCCAGCAGTGAGCAGTCAGAGTCCTATGGCTACACCTTC.